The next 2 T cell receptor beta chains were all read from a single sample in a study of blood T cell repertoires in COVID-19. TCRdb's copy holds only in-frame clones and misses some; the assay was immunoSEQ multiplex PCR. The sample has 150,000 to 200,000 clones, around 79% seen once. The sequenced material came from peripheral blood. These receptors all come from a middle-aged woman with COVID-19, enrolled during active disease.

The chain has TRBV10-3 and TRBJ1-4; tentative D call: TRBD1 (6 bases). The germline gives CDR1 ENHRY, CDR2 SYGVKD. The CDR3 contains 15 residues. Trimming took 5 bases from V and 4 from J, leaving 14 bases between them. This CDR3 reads CAISKKGDYNEKLFF. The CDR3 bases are TGTGCCATCAGTAAAAAGGGGGATTATAATGAAAAACTGTTTTTT.

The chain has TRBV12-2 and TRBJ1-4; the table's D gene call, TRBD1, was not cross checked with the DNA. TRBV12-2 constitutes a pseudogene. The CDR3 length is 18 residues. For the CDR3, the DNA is TGTGCAAGTCGCAAGGGGTCCCCGAAGCTTGCAACTAATGAAAAACTGTTTTTT. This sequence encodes CASRKGSPKLATNEKLFF.